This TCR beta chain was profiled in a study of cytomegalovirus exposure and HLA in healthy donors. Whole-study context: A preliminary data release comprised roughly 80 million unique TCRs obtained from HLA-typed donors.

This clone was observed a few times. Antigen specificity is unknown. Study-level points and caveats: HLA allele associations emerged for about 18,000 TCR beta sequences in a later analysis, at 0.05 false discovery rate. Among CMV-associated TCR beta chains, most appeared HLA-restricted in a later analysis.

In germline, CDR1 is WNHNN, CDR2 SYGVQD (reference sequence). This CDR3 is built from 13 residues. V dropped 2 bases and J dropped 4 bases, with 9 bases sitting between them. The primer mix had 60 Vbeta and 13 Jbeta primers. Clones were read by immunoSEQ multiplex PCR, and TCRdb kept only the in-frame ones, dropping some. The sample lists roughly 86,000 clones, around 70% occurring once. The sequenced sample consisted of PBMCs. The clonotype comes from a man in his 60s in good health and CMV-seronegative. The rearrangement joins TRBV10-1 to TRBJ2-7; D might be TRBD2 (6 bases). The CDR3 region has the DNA TGCGCCAGCAGTGAGAATGCGGGATACGAGCAGTACTTC. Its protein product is CASSENAGYEQYF.